This TCR beta chain was recovered during a study of blood T cell repertoires in COVID-19. In the study overall: Samples taken during acute and convalescent COVID-19 were collected in the United States, Italy and Spain. Sources were T cells, B-cell-depleted T cells, or PBMCs; the material itself was cDNA or gDNA.

Trimming left V 5 bases short and J 10 bases short, with 21 bases between. Looked up from germline, CDR1 is MNHEY and CDR2 is SMNVEV (reference sequence). The CDR3 extends over 16 amino acids. Methods used by the authors: Amplification of reference gene primers provided the estimated nucleated cell counts. The table came from immunoSEQ multiplex PCR; TCRdb's copy has only in-frame clones and leaves some out. That table supplies the V and J calls and clone size; D and trimming were determined from the DNA. The data hold approximately 100,000 clones, with 60% to 85% observed a single time. This clone came up a few times.

This clonotype was obtained from a human donor in a cohort sampled during active or convalescent COVID-19. The sample consisted of peripheral blood. The gene calls are TRBV27 and TRBJ1-6; the D gene is possibly TRBD1 (5 bases). The CDR3 is CASSLPPSGRNSPLHF. Here the CDR3 DNA reads TGTGCCAGCAGTCTCCCCCCGTCAGGGAGGAACTCACCCCTCCACTTT.